One sample yielded the 24 T cell receptor beta chains listed below, sequenced in a study of blood T cell repertoires in COVID-19. Libraries were prepared by immunoSEQ multiplex PCR; TCRdb keeps only in-frame clonotypes and omits some of them. The data show more than 450,000 clones, roughly 87% seen once. Sequenced: PBMCs or T cells enriched from blood (not recorded which). Every receptor here comes from a woman younger than 30 who had recovered from COVID-19.

This chain connects TRBV2 to TRBJ1-1; a possible D gene is TRBD1 (6 bases). V shed 8 bases and J shed 1 base, with 14 bases lying between them. CDR1 is SNHLY and CDR2 is FYNNEI in the germline V gene. This CDR3 spans 14 amino acids. CDR3 loop: CASSNLGANTEAFF. The CDR3 region has the DNA TGTGCCAGCTCCAATTTGGGGGCGAACACTGAAGCTTTCTTT.

This clone appeared a single time. The chain employs TRBV25-1 and TRBJ2-5; D is possibly TRBD1 (5 bases). The CDR3 loop spans 13 amino acids. The germline CDR1 and CDR2 sequences are MGHDK and SYGVNS. V was pared by 2 bases and J by 4 bases, with 8 bases between. CDR3 region: CASSEAGIETQYF. In DNA, the CDR3 is TGTGCCAGCAGTGAAGCAGGGATAGAGACCCAGTACTTC.

The V call is TRBV5-1, the J call TRBJ1-1; D might be TRBD1 (6 bases). Trimming cost V 0 bases and J 2 bases, with 14 bases left between them. This CDR3 comprises 16 residues. Germline V CDR1 and CDR2: SGHRS, YFSETQ. CDR3 residues: CASSLGSAGVNTEAFF. CDR3 DNA: TGCGCCAGCAGCTTGGGGTCGGCAGGGGTAAACACTGAAGCTTTCTTT.

There are a few counts of this clone. The V gene is TRBV7-9, the J gene TRBJ1-2; D is possibly TRBD1 (6 bases). Per germline, CDR1 SEHNR and CDR2 FQNEAQ (reference sequence). The V end lost 2 bases, the J end lost 6 bases, and 10 bases lay between the germline ends. The CDR3 runs to 13 residues. CDR3 protein: CASSLLAGDGYTF. CDR3 DNA sequence: TGTGCCAGCAGCTTACTGGCAGGGGATGGCTACACCTTC.

This clone appeared a few times. The V call is TRBV10-1, the J call TRBJ2-2, with D unclear. V was cut by 4 bases and J by 3 bases, with 9 bases left in between. Germline V lookup: CDR1 WNHNN, CDR2 SYGVQD (reference sequence). There are 14 residues in the CDR3. CDR3 amino acids: CASSGSYYTGELFF. CDR3 in DNA: TGCGCCAGCAGTGGTTCGTACTACACCGGGGAGCTGTTTTTT.

This clone came up once. The chain recombines TRBV2 with TRBJ2-4, with 9 positions matching TRBD1. CDR1 is SNHLY, CDR2 FYNNEI, per germline. The CDR3 length is 14 residues. J was trimmed by 1 base and V by 8 bases; bases with no gene match: 3. CDR3: CASYGQGAKNIQYF. The CDR3 DNA follows: TGTGCCAGCTATGGACAGGGGGCCAAAAACATTCAGTACTTC.

V and J are TRBV30 and TRBJ2-2; D gene ambiguous. V was clipped by 0 bases and J by 5 bases, with 7 bases between them. CDR3 size: 13 residues. The germline V gene has CDR1 GTSNPN and CDR2 SVGIG (reference sequence). This CDR3 reads CAWSVGVTGELFF. Written as DNA, the CDR3 is TGTGCCTGGAGTGTCGGAGTTACCGGGGAGCTGTTTTTT. Variable domain in full (rest from reference TRBV30 and TRBJ2-2): SQTIHQWPATLVQPVGSPLSLECTVEGTSNPNLYWYRQAAGRGLQLLFYSVGIGQISSEVPQNLSASRPQDRQFILSSKKLLLSDSGFYLCAWSVGVTGELFFGEGSRLTVL.

V is TRBV19 and J is TRBJ1-4; 10 bases match TRBD1. With V trimmed by 4 bases and J by 7 bases, 12 bases remained unmatched. Germline CDR1 and CDR2: LNHDA and SQIVND (reference sequence). The CDR3 has 17 amino acids. The CDR3 DNA reads as TGTGCCAGTAGTAAATACGCCGGGACAGGGGTAATTGAAAAACTGTTTTTT. Protein sequence: CASSKYAGTGVIEKLFF.

The chain employs TRBV6-2 or TRBV6-3 and TRBJ1-3, with D maybe TRBD1 (5 bases). Trimming removed 2 bases from V and 1 base from J, with 12 bases in between. CDR3 length: 16 amino acids. Germline V gene sequence: CDR1 MNHEY, CDR2 SVGEGT. The CDR3 DNA reads as TGTGCCAGCAGTTACACCAAGGGGAAGTCTGGAAACACCATATATTTT. Encoded protein: CASSYTKGKSGNTIYF.

V and J are TRBV28 and TRBJ1-6, with D possibly matching TRBD1 (5 bases). This CDR3 contains 14 residues. Trimming took 5 bases from V and 3 from J, leaving 8 bases between them. Germline V CDR1 and CDR2: MDHEN, SYDVKM. CDR3 protein: CASSQTVYNSPLHF. DNA of the CDR3: TGTGCCAGCAGTCAGACAGTCTATAATTCACCCCTCCACTTT.

The V call is TRBV11-2, the J call TRBJ1-1; D not certain. The CDR3 length is 13 residues. The germline CDR1 and CDR2 sequences are SGHAT and FQNNGV. V dropped 5 bases and J dropped 4 bases, with 11 bases sitting between them. For the CDR3, the DNA is TGTGCCAGCAGCCCCGCCCGGGGCACTGAAGCTTTCTTT. Its protein product is CASSPARGTEAFF.

This clone was picked up one time. CDR3 loop: CSDRDRGEDGANVLTF. The CDR3 nucleotides read TGCAGCGACCGGGACAGGGGTGAAGATGGGGCCAACGTCCTGACTTTC. The chain combines TRBV29-1 with TRBJ2-6; 10 bases are shared with TRBD1. The junction had 9 bases not matched to a gene; V was cut back by 7 bases and J by 3 bases. This CDR3 is built from 16 residues. Per germline, CDR1 SQVTM and CDR2 ANQGSEA.

The chain combines TRBV14 with TRBJ2-5, with 7 positions matching TRBD1. This CDR3 contains 15 residues. The germline V gene has CDR1 SGHDN and CDR2 FVKESK. The J segment lost 0 bases and the V segment lost 6 bases, leaving 7 bases of the junction unmatched. CDR3 in amino acids: CASSPGTVYQETQYF. CDR3 coding DNA: TGTGCCAGCAGTCCCGGGACAGTTTACCAAGAGACCCAGTACTTC.

The genes are TRBV6-5 and TRBJ1-6, with TRBD1 as a possible D gene (5 bases). Trimming removed 4 bases from V and 6 bases from J, with 16 bases in between. The CDR3 is made up of 16 amino acids. CDR1 and CDR2 (germline): MNHEY, SVGAGI. The CDR3 protein is CASSSDRDLPNSPLHF. The CDR3 DNA follows: TGTGCCAGCAGTTCCGACAGAGATCTTCCTAATTCACCCCTCCACTTT.

The genes are TRBV2 and TRBJ2-5; perhaps TRBD1 as D (5 bases). The CDR3 has 13 amino acids. The germline V and J ends were trimmed by 8 bases and 5 bases, with 15 bases remaining between them. Germline V lookup: CDR1 SNHLY, CDR2 FYNNEI. The CDR3 coding sequence is TGTGCCAGCCAAGGGGTCCCCCGGGAGACCCAGTACTTC. This sequence encodes CASQGVPRETQYF.

This rearrangement joins TRBV6-6 to TRBJ2-2; 10 nucleotides align to TRBD1. Germline V CDR1 and CDR2: MNHNY, SVGAGI (reference sequence). The V and J ends lost 8 bases and 2 bases, in that order; junction bases with no gene match: 2. This CDR3 has 14 amino acids. CDR3: CASRDRGNTGELFF. The CDR3 DNA sequence: TGTGCCAGCCGGGACAGGGGTAACACCGGGGAGCTGTTTTTT.

V and J are TRBV3-1 (or the pseudogene TRBV3-2) and TRBJ1-4; 12 bases agree with TRBD1. CDR3 length: 16 residues. The J segment lost 4 bases and the V segment lost 4 bases, leaving 4 bases of the junction unmatched. In germline, CDR1 is LGHDT, CDR2 YNNKEL (reference sequence). For the CDR3, the DNA is TGTGCCAGCAGCCTCGGGACAGGGGGCTATAATGAAAAACTGTTTTTT. It specifies CASSLGTGGYNEKLFF.

In this sample, this clone turned up once. The rearrangement links TRBV28 to TRBJ1-1, with TRBD1 as a possible D gene (5 bases). CDR3 length equals 14 residues. Per germline, CDR1 MDHEN and CDR2 SYDVKM. Trimming left V 5 bases short and J 7 bases short, with 17 bases between. For the CDR3, the DNA is TGTGCCAGCAGTCCACAGGCCGACGACGATGAAGCTTTCTTT. This translates into CASSPQADDDEAFF.

The chain links TRBV5-6 to TRBJ1-1, with TRBD1 identical over 12 bases. CDR1 SGHDT and CDR2 YYEEEE come from the germline V gene. After removal of 3 bases from V and 1 base from J, the junction contained 1 base not matched to a gene. The length of the CDR3 is 15 residues. For the CDR3, the DNA is TGTGCCAGCAGCTGGGACAGGGGGCCGAACACTGAAGCTTTCTTT. Its protein is CASSWDRGPNTEAFF.

About this clone itself: A junction end diverges from the germline sequence, so it may reflect a read error. The rearrangement links TRBV27 to TRBJ2-2, with 11 bases aligning to TRBD2. CDR1 and CDR2 (germline): MNHEY, SMNVEV (reference sequence). CDR3 size: 16 residues. CDR3 DNA: TGTGCCAGCAGTCTATCTAGCGGGGGGTTCACCGGGGAGCTGTTTTTT. Encoded protein: CASSLSSGGFTGELFF.

The rearrangement joins TRBV7-2 to TRBJ1-6, with D perhaps TRBD1 (6 bases). Germline V gene sequence: CDR1 SGHTA, CDR2 FQGNSA. Trimming stripped 5 bases from V and 7 bases from J, with 15 bases between. The CDR3 covers 15 residues. CDR3 protein: CASSPARGRNSPLHF. In nucleotides, the CDR3 is TGTGCCAGCAGCCCGGCAAGGGGGAGAAATTCACCCCTCCACTTT.

V usage is TRBV27 and J usage is TRBJ2-1; TRBD2 agrees at 9 bases. Germline CDR1 and CDR2: MNHEY and SMNVEV (reference sequence). The CDR3 is 15 amino acids. J lost 8 bases, V lost 5 bases, and 10 bases had no gene match. The CDR3 is CASSASSGAIHEQFF. CDR3 coding DNA: TGTGCCAGCAGTGCCTCTAGCGGGGCCATACATGAGCAGTTCTTC.

The CDR3 DNA reads TGCAGCGCCCTGGGAGGCGAGCAGTACTTC. Translation gives CSALGGEQYF. The V gene is TRBV29-1, the J gene TRBJ2-7; tentatively, D is TRBD2 (6 bases). The germline V gene encodes CDR1 SQVTM and CDR2 ANQGSEA. The CDR3 has 10 residues. V was trimmed by 7 bases and J by 6 bases, leaving 10 bases between them.

This chain uses TRBV5-1 with TRBJ2-3, with D possibly being TRBD1 (5 bases). The CDR3 covers 15 residues. Germline V gives CDR1 SGHRS, CDR2 YFSETQ. With 0 bases removed from V and 3 bases from J, the gap between germline ends came to 11 bases. The chain's CDR3 is CASSLEGRRTDTQYF. In DNA form, the CDR3 reads TGCGCCAGCAGCTTGGAGGGGCGGCGGACAGATACGCAGTATTTT.